The sequence of this TCR beta chain was determined in a study of blood T cell repertoires in COVID-19. Turning to the study itself: The cDNA or gDNA used as material had been derived from T cells, B-cell-depleted T cells, or PBMCs.

The table lists this clone with a few counts. Per the study methods: For nucleated cells, counts were estimated from reference gene primer amplification. The method was immunoSEQ multiplex PCR; TCRdb's version includes in-frame clones alone and lacks a portion of them. The V and J calls and clone size are taken from that table; D and trimming were inferred from the DNA. Of more than 25,000 clones in the sample, 65% to 90% were seen once. V dropped 2 bases and J dropped 2 bases, with 10 bases sitting between them. The CDR3 consists of 15 residues. Germline V gives CDR1 SGHRS, CDR2 YFSETQ. Material for sequencing was peripheral blood. This chain uses TRBV5-1 with TRBJ2-2, with D perhaps matching TRBD1 (6 bases). The receptor comes from a human donor in a cohort sampled during active COVID-19. CDR3 region: CASSLWGPNTGELFF. As DNA, the CDR3 is TGCGCCAGCAGCTTATGGGGGCCCAACACCGGGGAGCTGTTTTTT.